The text below deals with one T cell receptor (beta chain). Its matching antigen is unknown. This CDR3 region has 14 residues. The V gene's germline CDR1 is SGHDT and CDR2 YYEEEE. Regarding time point: week 35, safety follow-up. What each vaccine dose contained was 300 ug of mutant IDH1 20-mer peptide, accompanied by topical imiquimod. The sample originates from a study of a mutant IDH1 vaccine in newly diagnosed glioma. Across the whole study: Treated patients had a mean age of around 39 years and a sex split that was around 60% male and approximately 38% female. Those enrolled had earlier been treated with radiotherapy, temozolomide, or both, mostly both.

Clones were read by immunoSEQ multiplex PCR, and TCRdb kept only the in-frame ones, dropping some. The sample records around 60,000 clones, roughly 76% being singletons. The rearrangement uses TRBV5-6 and TRBJ2-5, with 11 bases that match TRBD2. The J call may be faulty, since TRBJ2-7 better matches the DNA end. The receptor's source is a middle-aged man with glioma. Sequences were derived from PBMCs, sampled from a glioma patient whose treatment included an IDH1 peptide vaccine. The CDR3 loop reads CASSRVTSGSEQYF. The CDR3 DNA reads as TGTGCCAGCAGCCGCGTCACTAGCGGGAGCGAGCAGTACTTC.